Following are 16 T cell receptor beta chains from one sample sequenced in a study of OX40 agonist ivuxolimab in advanced cancers. This table comes from immunoSEQ multiplex PCR, and its TCRdb copy is limited to in-frame clones, with some not included. The repertoire holds about 15,000 clones, around four fifths seen once, with 13% to 15% in the top ten. The specimen comprised CD4+ or CD8+ T cells sorted from blood, sampled in a trial of the OX40 agonist ivuxolimab. All receptors come from an adult with an advanced solid tumor such as melanoma, head and neck, liver or kidney cancer.

The V and J genes are TRBV7-8 and TRBJ1-6, with 8 nucleotides matching TRBD1. Germline V CDR1 and CDR2: SGHVS, FQNEAQ. Germline trimming cut 3 bases from V and 0 bases from J; bases unmatched to any gene: 4. This CDR3 comprises 17 residues. The DNA for the CDR3 is TGTGCCAGCAGCTTCACAGGGGGTAGCTCCTATAATTCACCCCTCCACTTT. Translation: CASSFTGGSSYNSPLHF.

The chain carries TRBV27 and TRBJ2-3; TRBD1 is a possible D gene (6 bases). Trimming left V 1 base short and J 4 bases short, with 18 bases between. Germline loops: CDR1 MNHEY, CDR2 SMNVEV (reference sequence). The CDR3 has 17 amino acids. CDR3 nucleotide sequence: TGTGCCAGCAGTTTATACCCCGGGAACCCAGGGGCAGATACGCAGTATTTT. This translates into CASSLYPGNPGADTQYF.

V gene TRBV19 combines with J gene TRBJ1-2; no firm D call. This CDR3 region has 13 residues. Deletions cut 5 bases from V and 5 bases from J, with 12 bases between. Germline V gene sequence: CDR1 LNHDA, CDR2 SQIVND (reference sequence). CDR3 sequence (DNA): TGTGCCAGTAGTCCAAACCCGATGTATGGCTACACCTTC. Residues: CASSPNPMYGYTF.

This clone has a single count. J is TRBJ2-5 and V is TRBV7-9, with D possibly matching TRBD1 (6 bases). The CDR3 is made up of 14 amino acids. Germline V gives CDR1 SEHNR, CDR2 FQNEAQ (reference sequence). Trimming shortened V by 5 bases and J by 5 bases, and 15 bases separated the two germline ends. DNA for the CDR3: TGTGCCAGCAGCCCGCGACAGGATTCGGAGACCCAGTACTTC. This encodes CASSPRQDSETQYF.

This clone was observed a handful of times. CDR3 coding DNA: TGCGCCAGCAGCCACCCCGGGACTAGCGGGAGTATCGGCGGGGAGCTGTTTTTT. Translated: CASSHPGTSGSIGGELFF. The rearrangement joins TRBV4-1 to TRBJ2-2; 14 nucleotides line up with TRBD2. With V trimmed by 3 bases and J by 7 bases, 10 bases remained unmatched. CDR3 length equals 18 residues. The V gene's germline CDR1 is MGHRA and CDR2 YSYEKL.

The rearrangement links TRBV6-6 to TRBJ2-5; the match to TRBD2 covers 7 bases. Germline V CDR1 and CDR2: MNHNY, SVGAGI (reference sequence). Trimming removed 2 bases from V and 2 bases from J; junction bases left unmatched: 5. The CDR3 loop spans 15 amino acids. CDR3 region: CASSYLAGVQETQYF. The CDR3 DNA is TGTGCCAGCAGTTACCTGGCGGGAGTACAAGAGACCCAGTACTTC.

CDR3 in amino acids: CASSDTYVRSVDYGYTF. CDR3 in DNA: TGTGCCAGCAGTGATACGTACGTTCGGAGCGTCGACTATGGCTACACCTTC. V and J are TRBV6-7 and TRBJ1-2; D remains unclear. TRBV6-7 qualifies as an ORF whose function is uncertain. V gave up 5 bases and J gave up 3 bases, with 22 bases separating them. The CDR3 has 17 amino acids.

The chain carries TRBV5-1 and TRBJ2-7; D is perhaps TRBD1 (6 bases). V lost 1 base and J lost 5, with 10 bases in between. This CDR3 has 13 amino acids. Looked up from germline, CDR1 is SGHRS and CDR2 is YFSETQ. CDR3 coding DNA: TGCGCCAGCAGCTTGACAGGGCGCGACGAGCAGTACTTC. Its protein is CASSLTGRDEQYF.

The J gene is TRBJ2-7, the V gene TRBV14; a weak D match, TRBD2 (6 bases). The ends were cut back, 1 base at V and 6 bases at J, with 13 bases in the middle. The germline gives CDR1 SGHDN, CDR2 FVKESK. CDR3 length: 14 amino acids. CDR3 nucleotides: TGTGCCAGCAGCCAAGGACTAGGAGTCGGCGAGCAGTACTTC. Translation: CASSQGLGVGEQYF. Complete variable domain (other parts from reference TRBV14 and TRBJ2-7): EAGVTQFPSHSVIEKGQTVTLRCDPISGHDNLYWYRRVMGKEIKFLLHFVKESKQDESGMPNNRFLAERTGGTYSTLKVQPAELEDSGVYFCASSQGLGVGEQYFGPGTRLTVT.

This clone was observed a few times. V is TRBV6-5 and J is TRBJ2-2; 7 positions agree with TRBD1. Germline CDR1 reads MNHEY; CDR2 reads SVGAGI. The CDR3 consists of 14 residues. V was clipped by 4 bases and J by 4 bases; unmatched bases: 3. The CDR3 is CASSSTGSTGELFF. The DNA for the CDR3 is TGTGCCAGCAGTTCGACAGGGAGCACCGGGGAGCTGTTTTTT.

The chain combines TRBV5-8 with TRBJ1-1; unclear D gene. The V gene lost 2 bases and the J gene lost 2 bases, with 13 bases spanning the gap. Germline assignment: CDR1 SGHTS and CDR2 YDEGEE. The CDR3 runs 15 residues. The CDR3 DNA follows: TGTGCCAGCAGCTTCTCGGCCCGCTACAACACTGAAGCTTTCTTT. This gives the protein CASSFSARYNTEAFF.

Relative to its sample, this clone is medium-sized (0.01 to 0.1%). The chain employs TRBV29-1 and TRBJ1-2, with a possible D match to TRBD1 (5 bases). This CDR3 comprises 17 residues. Germline V gene data show CDR1 as SQVTM and CDR2 as ANQGSEA. Trimming pared 2 bases from V and 4 bases from J, leaving 23 bases between. The DNA of the CDR3 is TGCAGCGTTGAATTTGGGGGAGGGGCTCCGGAGGTCTATGGCTACACCTTC. As protein: CSVEFGGGAPEVYGYTF.

The CDR3 protein is CASTYGRGFDEQYF. The CDR3 coding sequence is TGTGCCAGTACCTACGGTAGGGGGTTCGACGAGCAGTACTTC. V gene TRBV19 combines with J gene TRBJ2-7; a possible D gene is TRBD1 (6 bases). The V and J ends lost 7 bases and 5 bases respectively, with 18 bases between them. This CDR3 is 14 amino acids long. Per the germline V gene, CDR1 is LNHDA and CDR2 is SQIVND (reference sequence).

This clone has just a few counts. The chain carries TRBV27 and TRBJ2-7, with 7 bases lining up with TRBD2. V trimming: 2 bases; J trimming: 2 bases; junction bases outside the gene matches: 0. The CDR3 sequence is 13 residues long. CDR1 MNHEY and CDR2 SMNVEV come from the germline V gene (reference sequence). CDR3 DNA sequence: TGTGCCAGCAGTTTAGCGGGAGCCTACGAGCAGTACTTC. Translated, it gives CASSLAGAYEQYF.

This clone showed up just once. This chain links TRBV2 with TRBJ2-7; perhaps TRBD1 as D (6 bases). The germline CDR1 and CDR2 sequences are SNHLY and FYNNEI. The CDR3 runs to 15 residues. V dropped 3 bases and J dropped 6 bases, with 18 bases sitting between them. The CDR3 DNA sequence: TGTGCCAGCAGTGAGTCCCCTAGCAGGGGTAGCGAGCAGTACTTC. This codes for CASSESPSRGSEQYF.

The chain links TRBV6-6 to TRBJ2-3, with D perhaps TRBD2 (6 bases). The CDR3 has 13 amino acids. The V and J ends lost 6 bases and 2 bases respectively, with 9 bases between them. Germline CDR1 MNHNY, CDR2 SVGAGI (reference sequence). CDR3 sequence reads: CASSQDYTDTQYF. The DNA for the CDR3 is TGTGCCAGCAGCCAGGACTACACAGATACGCAGTATTTT.